Reported below is one TCR beta chain. Per the study methods: Nucleated cell counts were estimated from reference gene primer amplification. TCRdb keeps only in-frame clones here, not all; method: immunoSEQ multiplex PCR. The DNA gave D and trimming, while V, J and clone size come from that table. The data hold 310,000 or so clones, with around 89% observed a single time. The CDR3 totals 14 residues. The germline V gene encodes CDR1 LGHDT and CDR2 YNNKEL (reference sequence). The V and J ends lost 1 base and 4 bases respectively, with 11 bases between them. This sample is part of a study of blood T cell repertoires in COVID-19. The overall study: T cells, B-cell-depleted T cells, or PBMCs provided the cDNA or gDNA that served as material.

The source of this sequence is a woman between 50 and 59 years old with active or convalescent COVID-19. The specimen sequenced was peripheral blood. The rearrangement uses TRBV3-1 (or the pseudogene TRBV3-2) and TRBJ2-7; D possibly corresponds to TRBD2 (5 bases). CDR3 nucleotides: TGTGCCAGCAGCCAAGGGAGGCTAGGGTACGAGCAGTACTTC. This sequence encodes CASSQGRLGYEQYF.